This record covers a single TCR beta chain. Only in-frame clones appear in the TCRdb table, and some are missing; sequencing was by immunoSEQ multiplex PCR. The table has more than 400,000 clones, over 70% seen once. Adult donors, all healthy and HIV-negative, had no recent acute infections or vaccinations. Germline V gives CDR1 SGHAT, CDR2 FQNNGV. V was trimmed by 5 bases and J by 3 bases, leaving 8 bases between them. The CDR3 has 13 amino acids. The data stem from a study of shared clonotypes between healthy human individuals. At the level of the study: The donor pool was made up of a couple of women and three men aged 18 to 49.

The receptor was derived from a woman between 40 and 55 years old in good health. Some clones in this sample may be carry-over from other donors' samples. This sequence joins TRBV11-2 and TRBJ2-1, with D hard to call. The sample taken for sequencing was PBMCs. CDR3 DNA: TGTGCCAGCAGCCCTTGGGGCTACAATGAGCAGTTCTTC. This codes for CASSPWGYNEQFF.